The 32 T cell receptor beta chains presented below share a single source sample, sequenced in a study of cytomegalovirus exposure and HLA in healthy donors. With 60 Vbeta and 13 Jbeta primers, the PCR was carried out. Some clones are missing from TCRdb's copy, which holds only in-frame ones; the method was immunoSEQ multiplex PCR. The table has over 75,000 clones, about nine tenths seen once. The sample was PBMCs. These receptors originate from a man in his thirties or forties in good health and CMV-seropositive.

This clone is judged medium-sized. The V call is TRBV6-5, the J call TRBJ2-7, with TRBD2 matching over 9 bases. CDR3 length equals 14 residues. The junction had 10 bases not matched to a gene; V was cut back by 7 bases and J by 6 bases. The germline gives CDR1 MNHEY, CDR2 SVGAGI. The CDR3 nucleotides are TGTGCCAGCACCCGCCGGGCGGGAGGGGGCGAGCAGTACTTC. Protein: CASTRRAGGGEQYF.

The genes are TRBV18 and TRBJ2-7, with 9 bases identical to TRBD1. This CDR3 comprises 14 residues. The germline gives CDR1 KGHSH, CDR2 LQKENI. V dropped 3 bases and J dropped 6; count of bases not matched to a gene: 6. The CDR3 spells CASSPGTGTGEQYF. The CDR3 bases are TGTGCCAGCTCACCCGGGACAGGGACGGGCGAGCAGTACTTC.

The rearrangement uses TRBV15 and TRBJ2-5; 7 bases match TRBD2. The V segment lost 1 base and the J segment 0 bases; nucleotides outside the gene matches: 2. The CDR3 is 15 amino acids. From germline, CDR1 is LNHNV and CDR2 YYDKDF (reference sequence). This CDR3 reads CATSRVSGDQETQYF. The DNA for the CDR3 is TGTGCCACCAGCAGAGTGAGCGGGGACCAAGAGACCCAGTACTTC.

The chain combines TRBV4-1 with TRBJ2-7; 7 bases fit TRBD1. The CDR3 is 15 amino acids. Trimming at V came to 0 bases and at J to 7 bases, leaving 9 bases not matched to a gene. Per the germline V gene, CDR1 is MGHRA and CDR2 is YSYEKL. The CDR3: CASSQEIAGGYEQYF. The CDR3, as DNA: TGCGCCAGCAGCCAAGAAATCGCAGGGGGTTATGAGCAGTACTTC.

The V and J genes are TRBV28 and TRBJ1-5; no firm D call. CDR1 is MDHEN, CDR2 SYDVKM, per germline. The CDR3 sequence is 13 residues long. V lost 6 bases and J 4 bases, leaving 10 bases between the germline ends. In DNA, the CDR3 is TGTGCCAGCAGCTTTATGAGGAATCAGCCCCAGCATTTT. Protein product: CASSFMRNQPQHF.

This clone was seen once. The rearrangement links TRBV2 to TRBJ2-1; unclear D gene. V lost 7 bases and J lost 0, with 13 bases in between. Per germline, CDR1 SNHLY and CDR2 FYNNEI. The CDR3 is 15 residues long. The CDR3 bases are TGTGCCAGCAAGCCATCTACCGGCTCCTACAATGAGCAGTTCTTC. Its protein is CASKPSTGSYNEQFF.

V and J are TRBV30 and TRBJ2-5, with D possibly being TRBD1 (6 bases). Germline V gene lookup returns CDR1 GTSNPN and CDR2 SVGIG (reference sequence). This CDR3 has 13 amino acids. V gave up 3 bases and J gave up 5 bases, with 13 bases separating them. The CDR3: CAWRKGEIETQYF. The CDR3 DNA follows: TGTGCCTGGAGGAAGGGGGAAATCGAGACCCAGTACTTC.

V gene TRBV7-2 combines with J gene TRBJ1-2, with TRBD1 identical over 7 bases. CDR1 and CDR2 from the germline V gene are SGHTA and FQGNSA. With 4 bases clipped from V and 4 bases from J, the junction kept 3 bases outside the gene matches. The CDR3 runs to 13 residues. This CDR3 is CASSSGQIYGYTF. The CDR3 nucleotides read TGTGCCAGCAGCTCGGGACAGATCTATGGCTACACCTTC.

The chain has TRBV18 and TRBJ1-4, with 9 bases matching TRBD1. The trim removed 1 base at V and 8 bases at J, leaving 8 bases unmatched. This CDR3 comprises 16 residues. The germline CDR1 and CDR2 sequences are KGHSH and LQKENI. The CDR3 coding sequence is TGTGCCAGCTCACCACGATCTGGGACAGGGAACGAAAAACTGTTTTTT. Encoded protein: CASSPRSGTGNEKLFF.

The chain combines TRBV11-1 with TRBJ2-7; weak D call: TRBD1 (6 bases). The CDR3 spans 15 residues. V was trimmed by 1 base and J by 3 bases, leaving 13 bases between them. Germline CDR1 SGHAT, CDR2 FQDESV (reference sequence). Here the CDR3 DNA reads TGTGCCAGCAGCTTAGGTCAGGGGTTTGTCTACGAGCAGTACTTC. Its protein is CASSLGQGFVYEQYF.

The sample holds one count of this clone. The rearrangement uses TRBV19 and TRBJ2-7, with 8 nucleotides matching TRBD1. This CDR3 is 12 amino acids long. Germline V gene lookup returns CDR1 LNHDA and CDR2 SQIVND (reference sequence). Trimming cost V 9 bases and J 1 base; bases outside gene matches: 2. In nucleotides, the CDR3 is TGTGCCAGCCGGGACAGGTCCTACGAGCAGTACTTC. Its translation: CASRDRSYEQYF. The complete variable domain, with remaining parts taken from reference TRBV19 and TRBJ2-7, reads DGGITQSPKYLFRKEGQNVTLSCEQNLNHDAMYWYRQDPGQGLRLIYYSQIVNDFQKGDIAEGYSVSREKKESFPLTVTSAQKNPTAFYLCASRDRSYEQYFGPGTRLTVT.

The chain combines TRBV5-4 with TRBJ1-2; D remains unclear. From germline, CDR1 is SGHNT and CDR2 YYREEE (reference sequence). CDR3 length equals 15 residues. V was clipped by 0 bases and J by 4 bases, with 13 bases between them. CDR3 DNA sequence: TGTGCCAGCAGCTTGGTTGACGGGTCTCGCTATGGCTACACCTTC. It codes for CASSLVDGSRYGYTF.

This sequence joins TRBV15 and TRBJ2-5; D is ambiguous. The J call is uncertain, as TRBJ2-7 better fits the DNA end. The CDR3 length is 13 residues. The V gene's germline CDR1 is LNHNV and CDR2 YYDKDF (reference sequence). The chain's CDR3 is CATSRDMDYEQYF. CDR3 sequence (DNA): TGTGCCACCAGCAGAGATATGGACTACGAGCAGTACTTC.

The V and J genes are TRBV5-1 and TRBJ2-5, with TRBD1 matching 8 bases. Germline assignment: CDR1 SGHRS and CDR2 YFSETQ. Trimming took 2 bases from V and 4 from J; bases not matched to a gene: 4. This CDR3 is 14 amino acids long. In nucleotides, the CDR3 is TGCGCCAGCAGCTTTGGAGGGACAGGAGAGACCCAGTACTTC. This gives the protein CASSFGGTGETQYF.

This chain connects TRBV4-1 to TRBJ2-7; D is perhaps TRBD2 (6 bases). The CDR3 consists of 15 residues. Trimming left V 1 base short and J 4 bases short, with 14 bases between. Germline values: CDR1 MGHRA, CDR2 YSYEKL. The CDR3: CASSQGLANEYEQYF. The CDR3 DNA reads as TGCGCCAGCAGCCAAGGTCTAGCGAATGAATACGAGCAGTACTTC.

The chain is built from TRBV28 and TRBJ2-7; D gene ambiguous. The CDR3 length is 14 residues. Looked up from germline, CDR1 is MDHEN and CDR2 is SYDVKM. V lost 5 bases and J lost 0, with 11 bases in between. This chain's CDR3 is CASSLPLSSYEQYF. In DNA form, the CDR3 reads TGTGCCAGCAGTCTACCGCTAAGCTCCTACGAGCAGTACTTC. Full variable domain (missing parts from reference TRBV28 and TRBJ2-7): DVKVTQSSRYLVKRTGEKVFLECVQDMDHENMFWYRQDPGLGLRLIYFSYDVKMKEKGDIPEGYSVSREKKERFSLILESASTNQTSMYLCASSLPLSSYEQYFGPGTRLTVT.

The CDR3 sequence is CSVGGTSGYEQYF. The CDR3 DNA is TGCAGCGTTGGTGGGACTAGCGGTTACGAGCAGTACTTC. The V call is TRBV29-1, the J call TRBJ2-7, with TRBD2 matching 11 bases. Germline-derived CDR1 and CDR2 are SQVTM and ANQGSEA. V shed 4 bases and J 4 bases; nucleotides not matched to a gene: 3. The CDR3 has 13 amino acids.

The CDR3 DNA follows: TGTGCCAGTAGTATAGGGCTAGCGGGAGCCGGAGAGACCCAGTACTTC. Its protein product is CASSIGLAGAGETQYF. The genes are TRBV19 and TRBJ2-5; TRBD2 matches at 10 bases. In germline, CDR1 is LNHDA, CDR2 SQIVND (reference sequence). The CDR3 has 16 amino acids. Trimming removed 1 base from V and 4 bases from J; junction bases left unmatched: 6. Based on the CDR3 plus reference TRBV19 and TRBJ2-5, the full variable domain is DGGITQSPKYLFRKEGQNVTLSCEQNLNHDAMYWYRQDPGQGLRLIYYSQIVNDFQKGDIAEGYSVSREKKESFPLTVTSAQKNPTAFYLCASSIGLAGAGETQYFGPGTRLLVL.

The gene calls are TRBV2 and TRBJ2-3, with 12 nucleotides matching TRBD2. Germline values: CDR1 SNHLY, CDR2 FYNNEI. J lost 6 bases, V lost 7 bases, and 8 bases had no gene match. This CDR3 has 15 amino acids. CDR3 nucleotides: TGTGCCAGCAAACGGACTAGCGGGGCACCGGATACGCAGTATTTT. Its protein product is CASKRTSGAPDTQYF. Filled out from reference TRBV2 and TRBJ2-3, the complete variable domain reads EPEVTQTPSHQVTQMGQEVILRCVPISNHLYFYWYRQILGQKVEFLVSFYNNEISEKSEIFDDQFSVERPDGSNFTLKIRSTKLEDSAMYFCASKRTSGAPDTQYFGPGTRLTVL.

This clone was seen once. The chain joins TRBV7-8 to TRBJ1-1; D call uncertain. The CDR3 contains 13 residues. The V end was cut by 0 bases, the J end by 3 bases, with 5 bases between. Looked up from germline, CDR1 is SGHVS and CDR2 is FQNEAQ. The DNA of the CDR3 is TGTGCCAGCAGCTTAGCCTCAGACACTGAAGCTTTCTTT. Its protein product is CASSLASDTEAFF.

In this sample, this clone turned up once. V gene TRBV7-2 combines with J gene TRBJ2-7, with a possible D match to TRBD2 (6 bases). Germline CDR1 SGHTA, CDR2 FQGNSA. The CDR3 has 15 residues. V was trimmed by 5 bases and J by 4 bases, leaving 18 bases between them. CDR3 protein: CASSPRRDLSYEQYF. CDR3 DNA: TGTGCCAGCAGCCCCCGCCGGGACTTGTCTTACGAGCAGTACTTC.

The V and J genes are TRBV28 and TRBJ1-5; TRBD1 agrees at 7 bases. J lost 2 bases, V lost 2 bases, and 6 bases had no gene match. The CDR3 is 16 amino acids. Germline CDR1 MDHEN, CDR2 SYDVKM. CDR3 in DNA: TGTGCCAGCAGTTTAAGACAGGGTATCGGCAATCAGCCCCAGCATTTT. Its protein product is CASSLRQGIGNQPQHF.

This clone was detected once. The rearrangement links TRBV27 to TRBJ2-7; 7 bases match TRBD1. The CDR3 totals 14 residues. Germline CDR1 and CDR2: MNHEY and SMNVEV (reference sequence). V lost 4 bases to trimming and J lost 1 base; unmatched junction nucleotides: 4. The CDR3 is CASSYTGASYEQYF. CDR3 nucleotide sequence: TGTGCCAGCAGTTACACAGGGGCGTCCTACGAGCAGTACTTC.

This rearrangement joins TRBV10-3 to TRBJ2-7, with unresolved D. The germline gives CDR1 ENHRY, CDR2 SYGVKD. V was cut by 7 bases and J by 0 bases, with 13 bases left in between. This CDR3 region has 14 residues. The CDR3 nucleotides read TGTGCCATCAACCCTGGCGGTTACTCCTACGAGCAGTACTTC. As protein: CAINPGGYSYEQYF.

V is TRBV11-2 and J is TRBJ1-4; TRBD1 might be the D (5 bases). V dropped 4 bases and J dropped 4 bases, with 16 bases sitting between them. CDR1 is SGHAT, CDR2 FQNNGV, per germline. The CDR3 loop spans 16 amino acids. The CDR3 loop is CASSSGLRGINEKLFF. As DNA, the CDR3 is TGTGCCAGCAGCTCGGGACTGCGGGGAATTAATGAAAAACTGTTTTTT.

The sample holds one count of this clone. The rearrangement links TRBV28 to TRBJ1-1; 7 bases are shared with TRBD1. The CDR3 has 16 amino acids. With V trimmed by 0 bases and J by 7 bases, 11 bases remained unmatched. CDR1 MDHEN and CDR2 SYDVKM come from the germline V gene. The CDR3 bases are TGTGCCAGCAGTTTATGGCCCAGGGGGTGGCTAGGTGAAGCTTTCTTT. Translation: CASSLWPRGWLGEAFF.

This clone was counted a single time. CDR3 amino acids: CASSFRGLSYNEQFF. In nucleotides, the CDR3 is TGTGCCAGCAGTTTCAGGGGTCTATCCTACAATGAGCAGTTCTTC. The V call is TRBV28, the J call TRBJ2-1, with TRBD1 as a possible D gene (6 bases). The germline CDR1 and CDR2 sequences are MDHEN and SYDVKM. V was trimmed by 3 bases and J by 1 base, leaving 10 bases between them. The CDR3 runs 15 residues.

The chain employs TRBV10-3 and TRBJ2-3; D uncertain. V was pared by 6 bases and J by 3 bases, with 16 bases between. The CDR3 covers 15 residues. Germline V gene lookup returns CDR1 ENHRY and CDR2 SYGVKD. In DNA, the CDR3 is TGTGCCATCAGAGCTAGTGTCTTAGTTACAGATACGCAGTATTTT. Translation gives CAIRASVLVTDTQYF.

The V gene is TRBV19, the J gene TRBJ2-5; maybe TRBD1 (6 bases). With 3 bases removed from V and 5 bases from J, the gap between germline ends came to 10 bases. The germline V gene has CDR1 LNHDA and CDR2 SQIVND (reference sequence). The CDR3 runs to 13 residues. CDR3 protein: CASSMNRVETQYF. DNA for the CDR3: TGTGCCAGTAGTATGAACAGGGTTGAGACCCAGTACTTC.

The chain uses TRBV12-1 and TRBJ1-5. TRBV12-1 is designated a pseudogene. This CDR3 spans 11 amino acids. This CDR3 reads CATYSNQPQHF. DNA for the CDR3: TGTGCCACTTATAGCAATCAGCCCCAGCATTTT.

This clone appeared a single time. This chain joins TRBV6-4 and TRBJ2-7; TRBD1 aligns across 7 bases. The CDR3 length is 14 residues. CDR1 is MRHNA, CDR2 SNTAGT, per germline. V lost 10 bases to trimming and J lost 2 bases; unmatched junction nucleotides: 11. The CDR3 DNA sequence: TGTGCCACCCTAGGGGACAGACCGACCTACGAGCAGTACTTC. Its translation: CATLGDRPTYEQYF.

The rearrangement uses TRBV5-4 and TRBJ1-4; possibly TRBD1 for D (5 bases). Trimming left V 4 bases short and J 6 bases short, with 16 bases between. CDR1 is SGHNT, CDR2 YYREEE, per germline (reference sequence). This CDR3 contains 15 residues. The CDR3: CASSPRGGLDEKLFF. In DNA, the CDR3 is TGTGCCAGCAGCCCGCGGGGGGGGTTGGATGAAAAACTGTTTTTT.